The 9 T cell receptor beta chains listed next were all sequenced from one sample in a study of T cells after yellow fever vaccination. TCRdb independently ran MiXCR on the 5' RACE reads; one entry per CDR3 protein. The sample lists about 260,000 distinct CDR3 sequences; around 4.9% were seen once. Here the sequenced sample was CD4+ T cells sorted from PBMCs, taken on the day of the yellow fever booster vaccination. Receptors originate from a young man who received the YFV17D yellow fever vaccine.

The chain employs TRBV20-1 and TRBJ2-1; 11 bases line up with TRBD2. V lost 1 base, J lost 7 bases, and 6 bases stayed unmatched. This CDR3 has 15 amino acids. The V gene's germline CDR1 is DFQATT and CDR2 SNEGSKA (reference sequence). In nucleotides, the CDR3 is TGCAGTGCTAGAGTAGCGGGGGGGCAAGGTAATGAGCAGTTCTTC. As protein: CSARVAGGQGNEQFF.

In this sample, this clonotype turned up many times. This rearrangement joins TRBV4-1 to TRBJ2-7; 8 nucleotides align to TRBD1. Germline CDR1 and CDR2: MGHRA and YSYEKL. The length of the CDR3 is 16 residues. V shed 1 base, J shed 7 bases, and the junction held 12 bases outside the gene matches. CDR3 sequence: CASSQGIRDRLREQYF. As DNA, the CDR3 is TGCGCCAGCAGCCAAGGAATTCGGGACAGGTTAAGGGAGCAGTACTTC.

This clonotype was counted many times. CDR3: CASSQGTPGGSSYNEQFF. The CDR3 DNA sequence: TGCGCCAGCAGCCAAGGGACGCCGGGGGGAAGCTCCTACAATGAGCAGTTCTTC. The rearrangement links TRBV4-3 to TRBJ2-1, with 7 bases that match TRBD2. V shed 1 base, J shed 0 bases, and the junction held 9 bases outside the gene matches. Germline CDR1 and CDR2: LGHNA and YSLEER. The CDR3 consists of 18 residues.

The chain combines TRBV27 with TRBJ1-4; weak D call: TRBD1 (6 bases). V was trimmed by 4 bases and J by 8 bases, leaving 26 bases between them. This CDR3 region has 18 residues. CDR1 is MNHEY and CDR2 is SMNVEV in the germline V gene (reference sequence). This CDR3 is CASSCSGGDGPWWEKLFF. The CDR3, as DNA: TGTGCCAGCAGTTGCTCGGGGGGCGATGGGCCCTGGTGGGAAAAACTGTTTTTT.

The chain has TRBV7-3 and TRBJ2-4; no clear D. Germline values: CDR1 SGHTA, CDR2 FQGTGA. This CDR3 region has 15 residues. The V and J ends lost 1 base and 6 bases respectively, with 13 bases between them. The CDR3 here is CASSLKGGTRNIQYF. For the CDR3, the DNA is TGTGCCAGCAGCTTAAAGGGCGGTACGAGAAACATTCAGTACTTC.

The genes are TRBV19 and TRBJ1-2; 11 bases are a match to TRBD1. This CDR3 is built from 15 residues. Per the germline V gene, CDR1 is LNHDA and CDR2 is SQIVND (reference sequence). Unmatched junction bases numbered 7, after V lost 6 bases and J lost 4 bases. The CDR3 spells CASSMGTGGFYGYTF. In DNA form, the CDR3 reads TGTGCCAGTAGCATGGGGACAGGGGGATTCTATGGCTACACCTTC.

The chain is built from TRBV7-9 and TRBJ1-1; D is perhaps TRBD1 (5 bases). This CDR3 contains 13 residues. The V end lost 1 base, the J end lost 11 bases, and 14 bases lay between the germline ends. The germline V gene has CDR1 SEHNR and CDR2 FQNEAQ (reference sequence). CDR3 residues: CASSLGGTPVAFF. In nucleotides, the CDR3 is TGTGCCAGCAGCTTAGGAGGGACCCCAGTGGCTTTCTTT.

The DNA for the CDR3 is TGTGCCAGCAGCGCCCAAGAATATAATTCACCCCTCCACTTT. This codes for CASSAQEYNSPLHF. The rearrangement joins TRBV7-2 to TRBJ1-6; no clear D gene. Deletions cut 5 bases from V and 4 bases from J, with 9 bases between. Looked up from germline, CDR1 is SGHTA and CDR2 is FQGNSA. CDR3 length: 14 amino acids.

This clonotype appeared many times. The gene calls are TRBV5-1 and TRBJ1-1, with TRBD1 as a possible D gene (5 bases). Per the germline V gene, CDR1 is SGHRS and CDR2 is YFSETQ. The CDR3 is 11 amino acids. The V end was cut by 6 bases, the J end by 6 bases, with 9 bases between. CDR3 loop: CASKEGPEAFF. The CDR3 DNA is TGCGCCAGCAAGGAGGGGCCTGAAGCTTTCTTT.